Following are 14 T cell receptor beta chains from one sample sequenced in a study of blood T cell repertoires in COVID-19. TCRdb's table, derived via immunoSEQ multiplex PCR, lists solely in-frame clones and lacks some. The repertoire holds under 250,000 clones, around 90% seen once, with around 2.6% in the top ten. Sequenced: PBMCs or T cells enriched from blood (not recorded which). The receptor set was obtained from a woman aged 30 to 39 with acute COVID-19.

The J gene is TRBJ1-1, the V gene TRBV28, with D possibly matching TRBD1 (5 bases). The germline V gene has CDR1 MDHEN and CDR2 SYDVKM. The CDR3 is made up of 15 amino acids. V gave up 2 bases and J gave up 6 bases, with 16 bases separating them. The CDR3 protein is CASSLRGEGTAEAFF. CDR3 sequence (DNA): TGTGCCAGCAGTTTACGAGGGGAGGGCACCGCTGAAGCTTTCTTT.

J is TRBJ1-2 and V is TRBV5-1, with a tentative D call TRBD1 (5 bases). The V and J ends lost 4 bases and 4 bases respectively, with 8 bases between them. This CDR3 is 12 amino acids long. Looked up from germline, CDR1 is SGHRS and CDR2 is YFSETQ. CDR3 amino acids: CASSEGLYGYTF. For the CDR3, the DNA is TGCGCCAGCAGCGAGGGACTCTATGGCTACACCTTC. Using reference TRBV5-1 and TRBJ1-2 for the parts outside the CDR3, the full variable domain is KAGVTQTPRYLIKTRGQQVTLSCSPISGHRSVSWYQQTPGQGLQFLFEYFSETQRNKGNFPGRFSGRQFSNSRSEMNVSTLELGDSALYLCASSEGLYGYTFGSGTRLTVV.

This chain connects TRBV15 to TRBJ1-1; D is undetermined. The CDR3 loop spans 14 amino acids. Germline assignment: CDR1 LNHNV and CDR2 YYDKDF (reference sequence). Trimming shortened V by 4 bases and J by 1 base, and 10 bases separated the two germline ends. The CDR3 reads CATSTRVQNTEAFF. The DNA of the CDR3 is TGTGCCACCAGCACACGAGTTCAGAACACTGAAGCTTTCTTT.

In this sample, this clone turned up once. This chain connects TRBV3-1 (or the pseudogene TRBV3-2) to TRBJ2-5; 9 bases map to TRBD2. J lost 2 bases, V lost 0 bases, and 7 bases had no gene match. This CDR3 region has 17 residues. Germline V gene lookup returns CDR1 LGHDT and CDR2 YNNKEL (reference sequence). The CDR3 DNA follows: TGTGCCAGCAGCCAAGATATGGTAGCGGGGGCGCAAGAGACCCAGTACTTC. It yields the protein CASSQDMVAGAQETQYF.

CDR3 in amino acids: CSVEPDKDAFQETQYF. The CDR3 DNA is TGCAGCGTTGAGCCGGACAAAGATGCTTTCCAAGAGACCCAGTACTTC. The chain combines TRBV29-1 with TRBJ2-5, with D tentatively TRBD1 (5 bases). CDR1 is SQVTM, CDR2 ANQGSEA, per germline. The CDR3 extends over 16 amino acids. Deletions cut 3 bases from V and 1 base from J, with 18 bases between.

V and J are TRBV6-5 and TRBJ1-1; D may be TRBD1 (6 bases). V shed 0 bases and J shed 5 bases, with 16 bases lying between them. In germline, CDR1 is MNHEY, CDR2 SVGAGI. The CDR3 length is 16 residues. DNA for the CDR3: TGTGCCAGCAGTTACTCGGGGAGGGGGTTGGGGACTGAAGCTTTCTTT. Translating it yields CASSYSGRGLGTEAFF.

The V and J genes are TRBV19 and TRBJ2-1; 10 bases map to TRBD1. This CDR3 has 15 residues. With V trimmed by 3 bases and J by 6 bases, 5 bases remained unmatched. From germline, CDR1 is LNHDA and CDR2 SQIVND (reference sequence). The CDR3 DNA sequence: TGTGCCAGTAGTATCCTCCGGACAGGGGGCAATGAGCAGTTCTTC. Translating gives CASSILRTGGNEQFF. Complete variable domain (other parts from reference TRBV19 and TRBJ2-1): DGGITQSPKYLFRKEGQNVTLSCEQNLNHDAMYWYRQDPGQGLRLIYYSQIVNDFQKGDIAEGYSVSREKKESFPLTVTSAQKNPTAFYLCASSILRTGGNEQFFGPGTRLTVL.

This chain links TRBV2 with TRBJ1-1; weak D call: TRBD1 (6 bases). The ends were cut back, 5 bases at V and 8 bases at J, with 12 bases in the middle. The CDR3 is 12 residues long. CDR1 and CDR2 (germline): SNHLY, FYNNEI. The CDR3 loop is CASSSQGPEAFF. The CDR3 nucleotides are TGTGCCAGCAGTTCCCAGGGGCCCGAAGCTTTCTTT. The full variable domain, in which reference TRBV2 and TRBJ1-1 provide the parts outside the CDR3, is EPEVTQTPSHQVTQMGQEVILRCVPISNHLYFYWYRQILGQKVEFLVSFYNNEISEKSEIFDDQFSVERPDGSNFTLKIRSTKLEDSAMYFCASSSQGPEAFFGQGTRLTVV.

The gene calls are TRBV28 and TRBJ1-5; 8 nucleotides line up with TRBD1. This CDR3 is built from 15 residues. V shed 4 bases, J shed 5 bases, and the junction held 7 bases outside the gene matches. Germline V CDR1 and CDR2: MDHEN, SYDVKM. CDR3 loop: CASSSQGAEYQPQHF. CDR3 in DNA: TGTGCCAGCAGTTCGCAGGGGGCGGAGTATCAGCCCCAGCATTTT. The entire variable domain, with the rest obtained from reference TRBV28 and TRBJ1-5, is as follows: DVKVTQSSRYLVKRTGEKVFLECVQDMDHENMFWYRQDPGLGLRLIYFSYDVKMKEKGDIPEGYSVSREKKERFSLILESASTNQTSMYLCASSSQGAEYQPQHFGDGTRLSIL.

Worth noting for this clone: The same CDR3 also results from other DNA sequences found in this sample. The genes are TRBV6-1 and TRBJ1-1; 8 nucleotides line up with TRBD1. The CDR3 is made up of 14 amino acids. Trimming at V came to 3 bases and at J to 4 bases, leaving 4 bases not matched to a gene. Per the germline V gene, CDR1 is MNHNS and CDR2 is SASEGT. CDR3 coding DNA: TGTGCCAGCAGTGACAGGGGGCGCATCACTGAAGCTTTCTTT. Amino acid sequence: CASSDRGRITEAFF.

The chain couples TRBV4-3 to TRBJ1-3; tentative D call: TRBD1 (6 bases). CDR3 length: 17 amino acids. Germline V gene sequence: CDR1 LGHNA, CDR2 YSLEER. V lost 4 bases and J 0 bases, leaving 16 bases between the germline ends. The CDR3, as DNA: TGCGCCAGCAGCCTTACCTGGGACACCCCCTCTGGAAACACCATATATTTT. Its protein is CASSLTWDTPSGNTIYF.

This clone was observed a few times. The rearrangement uses TRBV6-5 and TRBJ2-2; TRBD1 matches 7 bases. CDR1 is MNHEY, CDR2 SVGAGI, per germline. This CDR3 spans 14 amino acids. Trimming at V came to 7 bases and at J to 5 bases, leaving 7 bases not matched to a gene. CDR3 sequence: CASTPGQITGELFF. CDR3 DNA sequence: TGTGCCAGCACCCCGGGACAGATTACCGGGGAGCTGTTTTTT.

To note about this clone: Other nucleotide sequences in the sample specify the same CDR3. The V and J genes are TRBV27 and TRBJ2-7; 8 nucleotides line up with TRBD1. The junction had 5 bases not matched to a gene; V was cut back by 2 bases and J by 2 bases. The CDR3 spans 15 residues. The germline gives CDR1 MNHEY, CDR2 SMNVEV (reference sequence). The CDR3 DNA reads TGTGCCAGCAGTTTAGGCCAGGGGGCGACCTACGAGCAGTACTTC. Its translation is CASSLGQGATYEQYF.

This chain connects TRBV7-2 to TRBJ1-2; no clear D gene. Germline-derived CDR1 and CDR2 are SGHTA and FQGNSA. CDR3 length equals 13 residues. The V end lost 1 base, the J end lost 5 bases, and 8 bases lay between the germline ends. CDR3 coding DNA: TGTGCCAGCAGCTTAGTGCCGGGGTATGGCTACACCTTC. This translates into CASSLVPGYGYTF.